What follows are 22 T cell receptor beta chains derived from one specimen sequenced in a study of vaccination and CD4 T cells after COVID-19. Indicated treatment: approximately nine-day PBMC culture with coronavirus spike peptide pools or control peptides (ViraFEST assay). Antigens of these TCRs are unknown. CD4+ T cells that had been cultured provided DNA sequenced with the Oncomine TCR Beta short-read assay. TCRdb re-called the PCR reads through MiXCR, storing one row per CDR3 protein. The sample yields 10,000 to 15,000 distinct CDR3 sequences, less than 70% seen once. Sequences were obtained from CD4+ T cells from blood, cultured in vitro. The source is a human donor who had recovered from COVID-19.

With regard to this clonotype: At one end, the junction sequence differs from germline, possibly due to a read error. V and J are TRBV11-2 and TRBJ2-3; D is ambiguous. This CDR3 comprises 11 residues. Germline V gene data show CDR1 as SGHAT and CDR2 as FQNNGV. CDR3 in DNA: TGTGCCAGCAGCGACCCCGGGCCTCAGAGGTTT. This translates into CASSDPGPQRF.

The gene calls are TRBV20-1 and TRBJ1-1, with D perhaps matching TRBD1 (5 bases). The CDR3 has 12 residues. The V end was cut by 6 bases, the J end by 4 bases, with 12 bases between. Germline V lookup: CDR1 DFQATT, CDR2 SNEGSKA (reference sequence). The DNA for the CDR3 is TGCAGTGCCCTGACAGTAGTCACTGAAGCTTTCTTT. Translated: CSALTVVTEAFF.

This clonotype was counted a few times. The chain has TRBV4-3 and TRBJ1-2; 10 bases fit TRBD1. Germline CDR1 is LGHNA and CDR2 is YSLEER. The CDR3 loop spans 16 amino acids. J was trimmed by 2 bases and V by 1 base; bases with no gene match: 4. The CDR3 DNA reads as TGCGCCAGCAGCCAAGCCTGGACAGGGGGGAACTATGGCTACACCTTC. This codes for CASSQAWTGGNYGYTF.

The gene calls are TRBV7-2 and TRBJ2-1, with D possibly being TRBD2 (5 bases). The CDR3 sequence is 14 residues long. CDR1 is SGHTA and CDR2 is FQGNSA in the germline V gene. V dropped 1 base and J dropped 4 bases, with 8 bases sitting between them. The chain's CDR3 is CASSLGGYYNEQFF. The CDR3 DNA is TGTGCCAGCAGCTTAGGCGGGTATTACAATGAGCAGTTCTTC.

The rearrangement joins TRBV2 to TRBJ1-1; tentative D call: TRBD1 (5 bases). CDR1 is SNHLY and CDR2 is FYNNEI in the germline V gene. The CDR3 runs 11 residues. V lost 11 bases, J lost 6 bases, and 13 bases lay in between. The CDR3 reads CAFRGGAEAFF. Written as DNA, the CDR3 is TGTGCCTTCCGGGGGGGGGCTGAAGCTTTCTTT.

This clonotype came up once. This rearrangement joins TRBV7-2 to TRBJ1-1; D gene unclear. V dropped 5 bases and J dropped 5 bases, with 15 bases sitting between them. Germline V gives CDR1 SGHTA, CDR2 FQGNSA. The CDR3 has 14 residues. CDR3 amino acids: CASSQRAGVTEAFF. The CDR3 DNA reads TGTGCCAGCAGCCAGCGGGCAGGAGTGACTGAAGCTTTCTTT.

On this clonotype: One end of the junction fails to match germline, which may point to a read error. This chain connects TRBV20-1 to TRBJ2-3, with D unclear. Germline CDR1 reads DFQATT; CDR2 reads SNEGSKA (reference sequence). This CDR3 is 13 amino acids long. The CDR3 DNA follows: TGCGGTGCTAGAGCTCCCAGAGGAGATACGCAGTATTTT. Its protein product is CGARAPRGDTQYF.

In DNA form, the CDR3 reads TGTGCCAGCTCACCACCTGGAGGACAGAGTGTTGAAGCTTTCTTT. Translation gives CASSPPGGQSVEAFF. The genes are TRBV18 and TRBJ1-1; D may be TRBD1 (6 bases). Germline V lookup: CDR1 KGHSH, CDR2 LQKENI. This CDR3 spans 15 amino acids. V lost 0 bases to trimming and J lost 7 bases, with 15 bases between them. Combining the CDR3 with reference TRBV18 and TRBJ1-1 gives the whole variable domain NAGVMQNPRHLVRRRGQEARLRCSPMKGHSHVYWYRQLPEEGLKFMVYLQKENIIDESGMPKERFSAEFPKEGPSILRIQQVVRGDSAAYFCASSPPGGQSVEAFFGQGTRLTVV.

This clonotype was seen only a few times. The gene calls are TRBV11-2 and TRBJ1-1; possibly TRBD1 for D (5 bases). The CDR3 has 13 amino acids. CDR1 and CDR2 (germline): SGHAT, FQNNGV. Trimming took off 3 bases at V and 1 base at J, with 6 bases between the two ends. The CDR3 nucleotides are TGTGCCAGCAGCTTGGGACGGAACACTGAAGCTTTCTTT. Protein: CASSLGRNTEAFF.

This chain links TRBV6-1 with TRBJ1-2; TRBD1 is a possible D gene (5 bases). The V end lost 10 bases, the J end lost 3 bases, and 9 bases lay between the germline ends. This CDR3 comprises 11 residues. Germline CDR1 is MNHNS and CDR2 is SASEGT. CDR3 coding DNA: TGTGCCACCAGGGTGGACTATGGCTACACCTTC. Its protein is CATRVDYGYTF.

The V and J genes are TRBV14 and TRBJ1-1; D remains unclear. Germline assignment: CDR1 SGHDN and CDR2 FVKESK. The V gene lost 0 bases and the J gene lost 1 base, with 6 bases spanning the gap. The CDR3 runs to 14 residues. CDR3 sequence: CASSQETRNTEAFF. Written as DNA, the CDR3 is TGTGCCAGCAGCCAAGAGACAAGGAACACTGAAGCTTTCTTT.

The V call is TRBV7-9, the J call TRBJ2-5; 8 bases agree with TRBD2. From germline, CDR1 is SEHNR and CDR2 FQNEAQ (reference sequence). Trimming took 1 base from V and 5 from J; bases not matched to a gene: 9. The CDR3 consists of 16 residues. The DNA for the CDR3 is TGTGCCAGCAGCTTAGGGTCAAGCGGGGGTAGGGAGACCCAGTACTTC. Its translation is CASSLGSSGGRETQYF.

This chain connects TRBV6-1 to TRBJ1-1, with D unresolved. V was pared by 7 bases and J by 6 bases, with 9 bases between. Per germline, CDR1 MNHNS and CDR2 SASEGT. The CDR3 loop spans 11 amino acids. The CDR3 reads CASTRQSEAFF. The DNA of the CDR3 is TGTGCCAGCACCCGGCAGTCTGAAGCTTTCTTT.

This clonotype came up a few times. The V call is TRBV30, the J call TRBJ1-2, with D hard to call. The germline V gene has CDR1 GTSNPN and CDR2 SVGIG (reference sequence). This CDR3 is built from 13 residues. Trimming took off 0 bases at V and 4 bases at J, with 9 bases between the two ends. CDR3 in amino acids: CAWSVSNPYGYTF. In DNA form, the CDR3 reads TGTGCCTGGAGTGTGTCCAATCCCTATGGCTACACCTTC.

The V call is TRBV29-1, the J call TRBJ2-5, with D unclear. Germline lookup yields CDR1 SQVTM and CDR2 ANQGSEA. The CDR3 length is 12 residues. Trimming pared 2 bases from V and 5 bases from J, leaving 9 bases between. The CDR3 DNA follows: TGCAGCGTTGAAATTGGCTCGGAGACCCAGTACTTC. Its translation: CSVEIGSETQYF.

The chain joins TRBV11-2 to TRBJ2-5, with unresolved D. The V end lost 7 bases, the J end lost 5 bases, and 11 bases lay between the germline ends. The length of the CDR3 is 12 residues. The germline CDR1 and CDR2 sequences are SGHAT and FQNNGV. CDR3 sequence (DNA): TGTGCCAGCACCTCGGCCCGGGAGACCCAGTACTTC. Protein product: CASTSARETQYF.

The rearrangement joins TRBV24-1 to TRBJ2-5, with 11 bases aligning to TRBD1. The CDR3 extends over 15 amino acids. V dropped 5 bases and J dropped 5; count of bases not matched to a gene: 6. In germline, CDR1 is KGHDR, CDR2 SFDVKD. CDR3 DNA: TGTGCCACCAGTGGTGGACAGGGGGCTCTGGAGACCCAGTACTTC. The encoded protein is CATSGGQGALETQYF.

The V call is TRBV27, the J call TRBJ2-1; TRBD2 aligns across 7 bases. The germline V gene encodes CDR1 MNHEY and CDR2 SMNVEV (reference sequence). CDR3 length: 16 amino acids. Trimming cost V 6 bases and J 3 bases; bases outside gene matches: 11. The CDR3 sequence is CASSGSSGSNYNEQFF. The CDR3 nucleotides are TGTGCCAGCAGCGGTTCTAGCGGTTCGAACTACAATGAGCAGTTCTTC.

This CDR3 is CASSVGQGRIDTEAFF. The CDR3 coding sequence is TGTGCCAGCAGTGTGGGACAGGGGCGGATAGACACTGAAGCTTTCTTT. This sequence joins TRBV2 and TRBJ1-1; 10 nucleotides match TRBD1. Per germline, CDR1 SNHLY and CDR2 FYNNEI. The CDR3 contains 16 residues. V was clipped by 4 bases and J by 3 bases; unmatched bases: 8. The whole variable domain, remainder taken from reference TRBV2 and TRBJ1-1, is EPEVTQTPSHQVTQMGQEVILRCVPISNHLYFYWYRQILGQKVEFLVSFYNNEISEKSEIFDDQFSVERPDGSNFTLKIRSTKLEDSAMYFCASSVGQGRIDTEAFFGQGTRLTVV.

The CDR3 region is CASSQRDTNGYTF. The CDR3 coding sequence is TGCGCCAGCAGCCAACGGGACACCAATGGCTACACCTTC. The chain carries TRBV4-3 and TRBJ1-2; D possibly corresponds to TRBD1 (6 bases). Looked up from germline, CDR1 is LGHNA and CDR2 is YSLEER. The CDR3 loop spans 13 amino acids. Trimming left V 2 bases short and J 6 bases short, with 10 bases between.

The CDR3 DNA sequence: TGTGCCTGGTACCGGGACAGCTGGTTGAACACTGAAGCTTTCTTT. This codes for CAWYRDSWLNTEAFF. This chain joins TRBV30 and TRBJ1-1; 7 bases agree with TRBD1. CDR3 length: 15 residues. Germline CDR1 reads GTSNPN; CDR2 reads SVGIG (reference sequence). Trimming at V came to 5 bases and at J to 0 bases, leaving 9 bases not matched to a gene.

The rearrangement uses TRBV7-9 and TRBJ1-2; D is uncertain. CDR3 length equals 12 residues. The germline V gene has CDR1 SEHNR and CDR2 FQNEAQ (reference sequence). V was shortened by 2 bases and J by 8 bases, with 9 bases between the two germline ends. CDR3 nucleotide sequence: TGTGCCAGCAGCTTAAACCTCAACGGCTACACCTTC. It encodes CASSLNLNGYTF.